These T cell receptor beta chains were read from a single sample in a study of early T cells in non-severe SARS-CoV-2 infection. From the 5' RACE reads, TCRdb called clonotypes with MiXCR, one entry per CDR3 protein. The table has about 55,000 distinct CDR3 sequences, 15% seen once; the top ten hold 9% to 10%. The specimen comprised whole blood, sampled at baseline. These receptor sequences come from an adult who was a healthcare worker with PCR-confirmed SARS-CoV-2 infection or an uninfected control (not recorded which). CDR3s include the opening cysteine and the closing phenylalanine or tryptophan. The order of the fields is CDR3 length, V gene, J gene, D gene, clone size, CDR3 protein, CDR3 DNA. The D gene is left open where the match is weak. Clone sizes are given selectively: once, few, many, or a class where the clone is expanded.

CDR3 length: 9; V gene: TRBV7-9; J gene: TRBJ1-1; D gene: -; clone size: few; CDR3 protein: CASSWKAFF; CDR3 DNA: TGTGCCAGCAGCTGGAAAGCTTTCTTT
CDR3 length: 15; V gene: TRBV28; J gene: TRBJ2-3; D gene: -; clone size: few; CDR3 protein: CASYRRDPSTDTQYF; CDR3 DNA: TGTGCCAGCTACCGTAGGGACCCTAGCACAGATACGCAGTATTTT
CDR3 length: 12; V gene: TRBV10-3; J gene: TRBJ1-4; D gene: -; clone size: -; CDR3 protein: CATGGGNEKLFF; CDR3 DNA: TGTGCCACCGGGGGCGGTAATGAAAAACTGTTTTTT
CDR3 length: 15; V gene: TRBV20-1; J gene: TRBJ2-3; D gene: -; clone size: few; CDR3 protein: CSAMSVFGSTDTQYF; CDR3 DNA: TGCAGTGCGATGAGTGTTTTTGGTAGCACAGATACGCAGTATTTT
CDR3 length: 16; V gene: TRBV20-1; J gene: TRBJ1-1; D gene: TRBD1; clone size: -; CDR3 protein: CSAPLSGDRENTEAFF; CDR3 DNA: TGCAGTGCTCCCCTATCTGGGGACAGGGAGAACACTGAAGCTTTCTTT
CDR3 length: 14; V gene: TRBV2; J gene: TRBJ2-7; D gene: TRBD1; clone size: few; CDR3 protein: CASRAGTDPYEQYF; CDR3 DNA: TGTGCCAGCAGGGCCGGGACAGATCCCTACGAGCAGTACTTC
CDR3 length: 15; V gene: TRBV7-3; J gene: TRBJ1-1; D gene: -; clone size: -; CDR3 protein: CASSLFGSGDTEAFF; CDR3 DNA: TGTGCCAGCAGCTTATTTGGTTCCGGGGACACTGAAGCTTTCTTT
CDR3 length: 15; V gene: TRBV20-1; J gene: TRBJ1-5; D gene: -; clone size: few; CDR3 protein: CSARDRRQINQPQHF; CDR3 DNA: TGCAGTGCTAGAGATCGGAGACAAATTAATCAGCCCCAGCATTTT
CDR3 length: 13; V gene: TRBV7-7; J gene: TRBJ2-7; D gene: TRBD1; clone size: few; CDR3 protein: CASSFGQGGEQYF; CDR3 DNA: TGTGCCAGCAGTTTCGGACAGGGTGGAGAGCAGTACTTC
CDR3 length: 16; V gene: TRBV27; J gene: TRBJ1-3; D gene: -; clone size: -; CDR3 protein: CASSPGGEVRGNTIYF; CDR3 DNA: TGTGCCAGCAGTCCAGGAGGGGAGGTGAGAGGAAACACCATATATTTT
CDR3 length: 17; V gene: TRBV21-1; J gene: TRBJ2-3; D gene: -; clone size: -; CDR3 protein: CASILGSTRPFTDTQYF; CDR3 DNA: TGTGCCAGCATCCTAGGTTCAACTAGACCCTTCACAGATACGCAGTATTTT
CDR3 length: 15; V gene: TRBV28; J gene: TRBJ2-3; D gene: -; clone size: few; CDR3 protein: CASSFPPGGTDTQYF; CDR3 DNA: TGTGCCAGCAGTTTCCCGCCTGGAGGCACAGATACGCAGTATTTT
CDR3 length: 17; V gene: TRBV5-1; J gene: TRBJ2-7; D gene: -; clone size: -; CDR3 protein: CASSLAGSGAGDYEQYF; CDR3 DNA: TGCGCCAGCAGCTTGGCGGGAAGTGGGGCCGGGGACTACGAGCAGTACTTC
CDR3 length: 14; V gene: TRBV28; J gene: TRBJ2-5; D gene: -; clone size: -; CDR3 protein: CASSRGQSLETQYF; CDR3 DNA: TGTGCCAGCAGTCGAGGACAAAGCCTAGAGACCCAGTACTTC
CDR3 length: 15; V gene: TRBV10-3; J gene: TRBJ2-1; D gene: TRBD2; clone size: few; CDR3 protein: CAISVRLAGGTEQFF; CDR3 DNA: TGTGCCATCAGTGTCCGACTAGCGGGAGGTACTGAGCAGTTCTTC
CDR3 length: 15; V gene: TRBV7-8; J gene: TRBJ1-4; D gene: -; clone size: few; CDR3 protein: CASTSSEEFNEKLFF; CDR3 DNA: TGTGCCAGCACCTCCTCGGAGGAATTTAATGAAAAACTGTTTTTT
CDR3 length: 13; V gene: TRBV30; J gene: TRBJ2-1; D gene: -; clone size: -; CDR3 protein: CAWTPWGDNEQFF; CDR3 DNA: TGTGCCTGGACCCCCTGGGGGGACAATGAGCAGTTCTTC
CDR3 length: 16; V gene: TRBV20-1; J gene: TRBJ2-1; D gene: -; clone size: -; CDR3 protein: CSARVKAMEAYYEQFF; CDR3 DNA: TGCAGTGCTAGGGTTAAAGCGATGGAAGCGTACTATGAGCAGTTCTTC
CDR3 length: 14; V gene: TRBV27; J gene: TRBJ1-5; D gene: -; clone size: many; CDR3 protein: CASSSRQARQPQHF; CDR3 DNA: TGTGCCAGCAGTTCGCGACAGGCCCGGCAGCCCCAGCATTTT
CDR3 length: 15; V gene: TRBV7-2; J gene: TRBJ2-1; D gene: -; clone size: -; CDR3 protein: CASSLEAGLENEQFF; CDR3 DNA: TGTGCCAGCAGCTTAGAGGCAGGGTTGGAGAATGAGCAGTTCTTC
CDR3 length: 16; V gene: TRBV20-1; J gene: TRBJ2-3; D gene: -; clone size: -; CDR3 protein: CSARDSTGVMLDTQYF; CDR3 DNA: TGCAGTGCTAGAGATAGTACTGGTGTCATGCTTGATACGCAGTATTTT
CDR3 length: 13; V gene: TRBV29-1; J gene: TRBJ1-5; D gene: -; clone size: -; CDR3 protein: CSVGGGRNQPQHF; CDR3 DNA: TGCAGCGTTGGGGGGGGACGCAATCAGCCCCAGCATTTT
CDR3 length: 11; V gene: TRBV3-1; J gene: TRBJ2-5; D gene: -; clone size: few; CDR3 protein: CASSQMETQYF; CDR3 DNA: TGTGCCAGCAGCCAAATGGAGACCCAGTACTTC
CDR3 length: 15; V gene: TRBV28; J gene: TRBJ2-1; D gene: TRBD2; clone size: few; CDR3 protein: CASSPPTSGGNEQFF; CDR3 DNA: TGTGCCAGCAGCCCGCCGACTAGCGGGGGCAATGAGCAGTTCTTC
CDR3 length: 14; V gene: TRBV2; J gene: TRBJ2-6; D gene: -; clone size: many; CDR3 protein: CASSERQGANVLTF; CDR3 DNA: TGTGCCAGCAGTGAGCGGCAGGGGGCCAACGTCCTGACTTTC
CDR3 length: 14; V gene: TRBV5-4; J gene: TRBJ1-6; D gene: -; clone size: -; CDR3 protein: CASSGSGGNSPLHF; CDR3 DNA: TGTGCCAGTAGCGGATCTGGAGGTAATTCACCCCTCCACTTT
CDR3 length: 15; V gene: TRBV12-3/TRBV12-4; J gene: TRBJ1-4; D gene: -; clone size: few; CDR3 protein: CASSPDSTLNEKLFF; CDR3 DNA: TGTGCCAGCAGTCCTGACAGCACGCTTAATGAAAAACTGTTTTTT
CDR3 length: 14; V gene: TRBV28; J gene: TRBJ2-1; D gene: -; clone size: many; CDR3 protein: CASTGAVTYNEQFF; CDR3 DNA: TGTGCCAGCACCGGGGCGGTTACCTACAATGAGCAGTTCTTC
CDR3 length: 18; V gene: TRBV20-1; J gene: TRBJ2-6; D gene: -; clone size: many; CDR3 protein: CSARDRAGADPGANVLTF; CDR3 DNA: TGCAGTGCTAGAGATCGGGCAGGGGCGGACCCTGGGGCCAACGTCCTGACTTTC
CDR3 length: 13; V gene: TRBV6-6; J gene: TRBJ2-5; D gene: TRBD2; clone size: many; CDR3 protein: CASSKRGEETQYF; CDR3 DNA: TGTGCCAGCAGCAAACGGGGGGAAGAGACCCAGTACTTC